This T cell receptor (beta chain) was captured in a study of cytomegalovirus exposure and HLA in healthy donors. The study, taken as a whole, reports: Roughly even sequencing depth across donors was the assumption behind the presence/absence analyses. The productive fraction for most TCR beta V segments was about 90% or about 30% in an earlier analysis. Most TCR sequences were rare, but some public TCRs occurred in many donors. It was reported that the classifier diagnosed cytomegalovirus status with high specificity and sensitivity in both the original and validation cohorts.

Points on this clone: The antigen is unknown.

With 60 Vbeta and 13 Jbeta primers, the PCR was carried out. Repertoires were generated with immunoSEQ multiplex PCR, while TCRdb's copy carries only in-frame clones and drops some. The data hold around 160,000 clones, with 80% observed a single time. V was trimmed by 2 bases and J by 2 bases, leaving 10 bases between them. This CDR3 region has 15 residues. Looked up from germline, CDR1 is MNHEY and CDR2 is SVGAGI. This clonotype was sampled from a man between 18 and 29 years old in good health and CMV-seropositive. The chain recombines TRBV6-5 with TRBJ1-5; D is unresolved. Sequencing was done on a sample of PBMCs. The chain's CDR3 is CASSYDGNRNQPQHF. CDR3 coding DNA: TGTGCCAGCAGTTACGACGGGAATCGCAATCAGCCCCAGCATTTT.